A single T cell receptor beta chain is shown here with its context. TCRdb re-called the 5' RACE reads; every CDR3 protein appears as one record, without DNA. The sample includes about half a million distinct CDR3 sequences. This sample was included in a study of T cells expressing NK-cell markers. CDR3 length equals 15 residues. Germline CDR1 SGDLS, CDR2 YYNGEE. The chain uses TRBV9 and TRBJ2-3; TCRdb indicates TRBD2, and absent DNA this call remains unverified. The sequenced sample consisted of blood T cells: a sorted CD56 or NKG2C T cell subset, CD4+ or CD8+ T cells, or bulk PBMC T cells (not recorded which). This TCR was sampled from a woman aged 45 to 65 in good health. The CDR3 sequence: CASSYGLAGSDTQYF. Looking up the rest from reference TRBV9 and TRBJ2-3 gives the full variable domain: DSGVTQTPKHLITATGQRVTLRCSPRSGDLSVYWYQQSLDQGLQFLIQYYNGEERAKGNILERFSAQQFPDLHSELNLSSLELGDSALYFCASSYGLAGSDTQYFGPGTRLTVL.